This record looks at one T cell receptor beta chain sequence and its context. The antigen remains undetermined. This sample was taken from a study of CXCR3-negative and CXCR3-positive naive CD8 T cells. Overall study results and limits: Cryopreservation partially decreased CXCR3 expression, and most assays used fresh PBMCs. Higher TRB CDR3 hydrophobicity marked CXCR3-positive naive cells relative to CXCR3-negative naive cells.

Libraries of TRB cDNA were made by 5' RACE and carried UMIs. TCRdb reanalyzed the 5' RACE reads and collapses them to one entry per CDR3 protein, without DNA. The sample table includes some 120,000 distinct CDR3 sequences. The CDR3 totals 15 residues. The specimen was naive CXCR3+ CD8+ T cells from blood. The sample's subset: CD45RO-CCR7+CD27+CD95- naive CD8+ T cells expressing CXCR3 (TNR3+). This chain links TRBV12-3 or TRBV12-4 with TRBJ2-7. This receptor was taken from a human donor in good health. Some clones in this sample may be carry-over from other donors' samples. The CDR3 protein is CASSFGFEGVNEQYF.